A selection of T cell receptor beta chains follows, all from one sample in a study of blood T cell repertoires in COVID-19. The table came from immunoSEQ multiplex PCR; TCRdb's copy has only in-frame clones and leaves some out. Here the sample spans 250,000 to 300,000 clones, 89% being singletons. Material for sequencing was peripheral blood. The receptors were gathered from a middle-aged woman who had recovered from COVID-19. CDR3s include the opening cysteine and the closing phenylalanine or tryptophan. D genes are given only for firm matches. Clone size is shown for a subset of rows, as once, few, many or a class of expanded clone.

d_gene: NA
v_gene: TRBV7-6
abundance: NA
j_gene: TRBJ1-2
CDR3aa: CASSSDYGYTF
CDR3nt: TGTGCCAGCAGCTCAGACTATGGCTACACCTTC

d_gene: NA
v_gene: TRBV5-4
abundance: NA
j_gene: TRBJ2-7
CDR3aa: CASSPQSRAHEQYF
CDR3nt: TGTGCCAGCAGCCCCCAGTCCAGGGCCCACGAGCAGTACTTC

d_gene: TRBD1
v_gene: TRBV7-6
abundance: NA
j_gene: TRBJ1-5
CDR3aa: CASSLGTGENQPQHF
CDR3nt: TGTGCCAGCAGCTTAGGTACAGGGGAGAATCAGCCCCAGCATTTT

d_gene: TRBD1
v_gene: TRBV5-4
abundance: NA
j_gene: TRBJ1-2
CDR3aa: CASSFQGDLAF
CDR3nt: TGTGCCAGCAGCTTTCAGGGGGACTTGGCCTTC

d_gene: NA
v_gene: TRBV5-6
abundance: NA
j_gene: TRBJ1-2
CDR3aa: CASSLVRERWNYGYTF
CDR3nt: TGTGCCAGCAGCTTGGTACGTGAGCGTTGGAACTATGGCTACACCTTC

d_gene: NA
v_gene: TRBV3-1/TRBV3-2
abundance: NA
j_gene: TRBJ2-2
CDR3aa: CASSATGELFF
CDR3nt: TGTGCCAGCAGCGCGACCGGGGAGCTGTTTTTT

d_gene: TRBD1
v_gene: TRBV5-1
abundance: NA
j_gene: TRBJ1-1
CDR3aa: CASVGGQGTEAFF
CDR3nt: TGCGCCAGCGTCGGGGGACAGGGGACTGAAGCTTTCTTT

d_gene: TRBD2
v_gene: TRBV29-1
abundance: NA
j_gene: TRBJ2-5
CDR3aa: CSVEDLSGGAGTQYF
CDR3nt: TGCAGCGTTGAAGATCTTAGCGGGGGGGCAGGGACCCAGTACTTC

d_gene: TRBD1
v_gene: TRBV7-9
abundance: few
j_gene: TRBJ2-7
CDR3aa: CASSPWGSGQLPYEQYF
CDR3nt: TGTGCCAGCAGCCCCTGGGGATCGGGACAGCTCCCCTACGAGCAGTACTTC

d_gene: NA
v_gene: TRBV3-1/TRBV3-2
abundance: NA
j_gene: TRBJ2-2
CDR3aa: CASSQAPQSGELFF
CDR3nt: TGTGCCAGCAGCCAAGCGCCCCAGTCCGGGGAGCTGTTTTTT

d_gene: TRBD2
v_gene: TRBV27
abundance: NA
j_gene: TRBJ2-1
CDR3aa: CASQLAVSYNEQFF
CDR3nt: TGTGCCAGCCAACTAGCGGTCTCCTACAATGAGCAGTTCTTC

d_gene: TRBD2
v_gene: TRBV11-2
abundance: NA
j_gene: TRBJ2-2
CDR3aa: CASSLGAGVTGELFF
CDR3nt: TGTGCCAGCAGCTTAGGGGCGGGAGTCACCGGGGAGCTGTTTTTT

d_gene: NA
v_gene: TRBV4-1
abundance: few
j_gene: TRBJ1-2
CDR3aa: CASSHLTPARAEDYGYTF
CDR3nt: TGCGCCAGCAGCCACCTGACTCCGGCCAGGGCAGAGGACTATGGCTACACCTTC

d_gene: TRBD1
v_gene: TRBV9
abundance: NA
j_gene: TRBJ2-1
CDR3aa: CASSAGTALFF
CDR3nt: TGTGCCAGCAGCGCGGGGACAGCCCTGTTCTTC

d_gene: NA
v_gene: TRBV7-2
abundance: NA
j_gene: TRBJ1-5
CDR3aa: CASSYTTGGGQPQHF
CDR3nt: TGTGCCAGCAGCTATACGACCGGCGGGGGTCAGCCCCAGCATTTT

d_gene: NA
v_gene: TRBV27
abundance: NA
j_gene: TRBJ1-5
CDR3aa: CASGREANQPQHF
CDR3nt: TGTGCCAGCGGCAGGGAAGCAAATCAGCCCCAGCATTTT

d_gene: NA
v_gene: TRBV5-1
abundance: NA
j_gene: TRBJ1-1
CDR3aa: CASSLQRGGTEAFF
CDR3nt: TGCGCCAGCAGCTTGCAGCGGGGCGGCACTGAAGCTTTCTTT

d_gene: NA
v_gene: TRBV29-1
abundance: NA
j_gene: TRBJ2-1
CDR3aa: CSAADPTGSHEQFF
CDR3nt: TGCAGCGCCGCCGACCCCACAGGTTCCCATGAGCAGTTCTTC

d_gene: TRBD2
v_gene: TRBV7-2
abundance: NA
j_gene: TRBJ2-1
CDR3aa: CASSLWGGNEQFF
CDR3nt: TGTGCCAGCAGCTTATGGGGGGGAAATGAGCAGTTCTTC

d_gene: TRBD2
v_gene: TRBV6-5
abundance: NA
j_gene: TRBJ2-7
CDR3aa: CASRATGGRHEQYF
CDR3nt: TGTGCCAGCAGGGCCACGGGGGGGCGCCACGAGCAGTACTTC

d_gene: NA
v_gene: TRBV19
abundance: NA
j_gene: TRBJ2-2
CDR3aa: CASSALRMTGELFF
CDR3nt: TGTGCCAGTAGTGCTTTGCGTATGACCGGGGAGCTGTTTTTT

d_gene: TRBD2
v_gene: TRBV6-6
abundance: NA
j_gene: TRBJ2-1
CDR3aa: CASSVLAGRGNEQFF
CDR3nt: TGTGCCAGCAGTGTACTAGCGGGAAGGGGAAATGAGCAGTTCTTC

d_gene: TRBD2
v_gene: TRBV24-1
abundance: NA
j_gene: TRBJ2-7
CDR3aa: CATRDGGAKNEQYF
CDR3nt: TGTGCCACCAGGGACGGGGGGGCGAAAAACGAGCAGTACTTC

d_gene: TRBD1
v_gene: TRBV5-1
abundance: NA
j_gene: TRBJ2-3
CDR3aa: CASSPGQVKDTQYF
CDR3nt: TGCGCCAGCAGCCCGGGACAGGTTAAAGATACGCAGTATTTT

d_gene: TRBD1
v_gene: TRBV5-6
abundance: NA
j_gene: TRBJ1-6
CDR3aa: CASSLQGADSPLHF
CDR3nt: TGTGCCAGCAGTCTACAGGGGGCGGATTCACCCCTCCACTTT

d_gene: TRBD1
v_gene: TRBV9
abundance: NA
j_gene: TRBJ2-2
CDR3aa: CASSKNRGQTGELFF
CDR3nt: TGTGCCAGCAGCAAAAACAGGGGGCAGACCGGGGAGCTGTTTTTT

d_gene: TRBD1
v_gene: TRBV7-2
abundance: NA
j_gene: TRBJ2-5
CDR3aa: CASSSGQKETQYF
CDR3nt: TGTGCCAGCAGCTCGGGACAGAAAGAGACCCAGTACTTC

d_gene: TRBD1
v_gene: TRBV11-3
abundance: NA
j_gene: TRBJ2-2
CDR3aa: CASSLDRYRGLTGELFF
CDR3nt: TGTGCCAGCAGCTTAGATCGGTACAGGGGTCTCACCGGGGAGCTGTTTTTT

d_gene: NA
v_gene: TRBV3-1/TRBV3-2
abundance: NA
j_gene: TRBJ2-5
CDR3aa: CASSQALAPGETQYF
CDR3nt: TGTGCCAGCAGCCAAGCACTAGCCCCCGGGGAGACCCAGTACTTC

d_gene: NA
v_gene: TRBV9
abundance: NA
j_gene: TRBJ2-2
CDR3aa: CASNGHPTSAGELFF
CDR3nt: TGTGCCAGCAACGGACACCCGACTAGTGCCGGGGAGCTGTTTTTT

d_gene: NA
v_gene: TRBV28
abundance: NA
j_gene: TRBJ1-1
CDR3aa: CAIRETGNTEAFF
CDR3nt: TGTGCCATCCGAGAGACAGGGAACACTGAAGCTTTCTTT

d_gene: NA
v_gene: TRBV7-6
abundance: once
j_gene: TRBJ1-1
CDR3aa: CASSLTRQAEAFF
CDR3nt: TGTGCCAGCAGCCTAACAAGACAGGCTGAAGCTTTCTTT

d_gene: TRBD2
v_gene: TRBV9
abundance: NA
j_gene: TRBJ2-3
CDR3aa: CASSALSGGWADTQYF
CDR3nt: TGTGCCAGCAGCGCTCTGAGCGGGGGGTGGGCAGATACGCAGTATTTT

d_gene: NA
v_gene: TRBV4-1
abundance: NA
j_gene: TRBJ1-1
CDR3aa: CASSPPDTMNTEAFF
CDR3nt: TGCGCCAGCAGCCCTCCGGACACCATGAACACTGAAGCTTTCTTT

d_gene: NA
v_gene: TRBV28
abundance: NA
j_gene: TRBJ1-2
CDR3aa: CASSLYGDLFSQVYGYTF
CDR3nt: TGTGCCAGCAGTTTATATGGTGATCTCTTCTCACAAGTCTATGGCTACACCTTC

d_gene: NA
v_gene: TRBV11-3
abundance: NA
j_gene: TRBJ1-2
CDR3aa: CASRDPGIDGYTF
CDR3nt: TGTGCCAGCAGGGACCCAGGGATAGATGGCTACACCTTC

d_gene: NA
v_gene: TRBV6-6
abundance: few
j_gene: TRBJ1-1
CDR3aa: CASSSTRVNTEAFF
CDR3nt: TGTGCCAGCAGTAGCACGCGGGTGAACACTGAAGCTTTCTTT

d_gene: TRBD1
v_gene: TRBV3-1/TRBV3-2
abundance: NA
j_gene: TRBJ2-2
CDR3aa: CASSQAGTAGGGELFF
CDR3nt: TGTGCCAGCAGCCAAGCCGGGACCGCAGGGGGCGGGGAGCTGTTTTTT

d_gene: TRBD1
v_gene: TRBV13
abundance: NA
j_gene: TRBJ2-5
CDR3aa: CASSLVGQGAGETQYF
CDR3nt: TGTGCCAGCAGCTTAGTGGGACAGGGGGCAGGAGAGACCCAGTACTTC

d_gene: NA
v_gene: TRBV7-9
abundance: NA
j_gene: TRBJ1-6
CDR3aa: CASSLERGPYNSPLHF
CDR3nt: TGTGCCAGCAGCTTAGAGCGAGGTCCCTATAATTCACCCCTCCACTTT

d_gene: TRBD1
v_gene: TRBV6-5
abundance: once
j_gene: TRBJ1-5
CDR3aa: CASRPDRNQPQHF
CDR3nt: TGTGCCAGCAGACCGGACAGGAATCAGCCCCAGCATTTT

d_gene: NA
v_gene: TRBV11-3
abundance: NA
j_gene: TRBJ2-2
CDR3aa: CATRRGGGELFF
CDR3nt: TGTGCCACCCGGCGAGGGGGCGGGGAGCTGTTTTTT

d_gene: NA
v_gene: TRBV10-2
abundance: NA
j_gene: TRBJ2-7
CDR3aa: CASSDPGYEQYF
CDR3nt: TGCGCCAGCAGTGATCCAGGCTACGAGCAGTACTTC

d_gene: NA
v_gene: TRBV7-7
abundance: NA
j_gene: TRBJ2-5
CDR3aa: CASSSTGVAMETQYF
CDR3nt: TGTGCCAGCAGCTCTACCGGGGTCGCGATGGAGACCCAGTACTTC

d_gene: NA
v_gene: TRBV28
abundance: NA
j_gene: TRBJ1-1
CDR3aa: CASSLLWGQNTEAFF
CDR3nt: TGTGCCAGCAGTTTATTGTGGGGACAGAACACTGAAGCTTTCTTT